This T cell receptor (beta chain) was recovered during a study of brain T cells in children with intractable seizures. Time point indicated: blood from clinic visit 5 months post-surgery; TSC patient then seizure free. The method was immunoSEQ multiplex PCR; TCRdb's version includes in-frame clones alone and lacks a portion of them. This table holds 340,000 or so clones, nearly 95% found once. This CDR3 contains 12 residues. V was pared by 4 bases and J by 5 bases, with 8 bases between. Per germline, CDR1 LGHDT and CDR2 YNNKEL (reference sequence). This chain joins TRBV3-1 (or the pseudogene TRBV3-2) and TRBJ1-2; D remains unclear. The TCR sequence derives from a boy less than two years old with tuberous sclerosis and intractable seizures. Sequenced here: peripheral blood, sampled more than 4 months after surgery. In DNA form, the CDR3 reads TGTGCCAGCAGCCCAGCTGGGTATGGCTACACCTTC. Protein sequence: CASSPAGYGYTF.